Reported below is one TCR beta chain. The V and J ends lost 8 bases and 4 bases, in that order; junction bases with no gene match: 10. The germline CDR1 and CDR2 sequences are MDHEN and SYDVKM. The CDR3 consists of 15 residues. The data are from a study of T cells after somatic rescue of genetic block. The repertoire was sequenced with immunoSEQ multiplex PCR; TCRdb's copy has only in-frame clones and lacks some. The sample has 14,000 to 15,000 clones, approximately 75% seen once. This receptor was obtained from a boy under 18. V gene TRBV28 combines with J gene TRBJ1-4, with 7 bases fitting TRBD1. The sequencing sample was made of peripheral blood mononuclear cells (PBMCs). DNA for the CDR3: TGTGCCAGCTCCTCGGTAGGGGGCCTTAATGAAAAACTGTTTTTT. Protein product: CASSSVGGLNEKLFF.